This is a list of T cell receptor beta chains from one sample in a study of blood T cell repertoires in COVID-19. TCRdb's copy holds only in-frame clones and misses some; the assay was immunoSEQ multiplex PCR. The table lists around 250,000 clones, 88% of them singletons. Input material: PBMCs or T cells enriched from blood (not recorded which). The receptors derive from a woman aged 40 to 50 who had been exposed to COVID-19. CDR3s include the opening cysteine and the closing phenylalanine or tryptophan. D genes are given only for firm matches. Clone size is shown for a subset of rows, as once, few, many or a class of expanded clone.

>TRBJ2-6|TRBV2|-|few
TGTGCCAGCAGGGCGGAACGCCCCAGAGTCCATCTCTCTGGGGCCAACGTCCTGACTTTC
CASRAERPRVHLSGANVLTF
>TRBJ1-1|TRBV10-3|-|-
TGTGCCATCAGTGTATCTAGGGGGGGAAATGAAGCTTTCTTT
CAISVSRGGNEAFF
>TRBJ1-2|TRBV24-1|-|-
TGTGCCACCAGTGATCCCTCTAACTATGGCTACACCTTC
CATSDPSNYGYTF
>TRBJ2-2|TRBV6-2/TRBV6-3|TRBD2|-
TGTGCCAGCAGTTACTCGGTCAGCGGGGGGGTGTACACCGGGGAGCTGTTTTTT
CASSYSVSGGVYTGELFF
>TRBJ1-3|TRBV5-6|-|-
TGTGCCAGCAGCTTGGCCAATCGGAGAAGCTCTGGAAACACCATATATTTT
CASSLANRRSSGNTIYF
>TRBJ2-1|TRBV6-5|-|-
TGTGCCAGCAGCGATCGGCCCGGGAAGAGGCTGCAGTTCTTC
CASSDRPGKRLQFF
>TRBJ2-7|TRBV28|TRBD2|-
TGTGCCAGCAGTTTAGGGCTAGCGGGGGGCTCCTACGAGCAGTACTTC
CASSLGLAGGSYEQYF
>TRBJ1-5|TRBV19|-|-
TGTGCCAGTAAGGGTCTGGCTGTGGGCCGGGAAAGCAATCAGCCCCAGCATTTT
CASKGLAVGRESNQPQHF
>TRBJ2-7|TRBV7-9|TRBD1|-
TGTGCCAGCAGCTTAGCCGGGACAGGGATCTACGAGCAGTACTTC
CASSLAGTGIYEQYF
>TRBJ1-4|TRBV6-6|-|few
TGTGCCAGCAGTCCCCTATCCCCTAGGGAGAATGAAAAACTGTTTTTT
CASSPLSPRENEKLFF
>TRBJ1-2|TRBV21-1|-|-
TGTGCCAGCAGCAAATTGAAATGGCCCAACTATGGCTACACCTTC
CASSKLKWPNYGYTF
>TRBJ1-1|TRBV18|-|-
TGTGCCAGCTCACCACCCCCGGGGAACACTGAAGCTTTCTTT
CASSPPPGNTEAFF
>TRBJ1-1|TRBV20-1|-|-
TGCAGTGCCAGGGAAAACACTGAAGCTTTCTTT
CSARENTEAFF
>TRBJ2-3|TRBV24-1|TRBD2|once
TGTGCCACCAGTGATCCCACTAGCGGGGGGGCTACAGATACGCAGTATTTT
CATSDPTSGGATDTQYF
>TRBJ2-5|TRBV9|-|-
TGTGCCAGCAGCGTAGTGCAGGGGGGTGAGACCCAGTACTTC
CASSVVQGGETQYF
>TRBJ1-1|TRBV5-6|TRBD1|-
TGTGCCAGCAGTCCTCTGGACAGGATGAACACTGAAGCTTTCTTT
CASSPLDRMNTEAFF
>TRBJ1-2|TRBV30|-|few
TGTGCCTGGGCCCAAATTAACTATGGCTACACCTTC
CAWAQINYGYTF
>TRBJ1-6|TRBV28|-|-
TGTGCCAGCGGATCCCCAGGGGCCCTCAATTCACCCCTCCACTTT
CASGSPGALNSPLHF
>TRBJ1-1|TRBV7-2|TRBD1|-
TGTGCCAGCAGCTTCGGGATGATCCGGGACAGGGCCCCTGAAGCTTTCTTT
CASSFGMIRDRAPEAFF
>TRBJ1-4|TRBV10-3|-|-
TGTGCCATCAGTGAGTCGACAGGAGACAGGAGCCTGTTTTTT
CAISESTGDRSLFF
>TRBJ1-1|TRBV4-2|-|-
TGTGCCAGCAGCCAAGGAGGATACACTGAAGCTTTCTTT
CASSQGGYTEAFF
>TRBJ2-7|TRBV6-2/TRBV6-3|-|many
TGTGCCAGCAGTTACGGGGCTTCCTCCTACGAGCAGTACTTC
CASSYGASSYEQYF
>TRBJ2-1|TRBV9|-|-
TGTGCCAGCAGCGATAGAAAAACAATGAGGGACTCCCTCAATGAGCAGTTCTTC
CASSDRKTMRDSLNEQFF
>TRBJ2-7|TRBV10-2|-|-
TGCGCCAGCAGTGTAGCGAGCTACGAGCAGTACTTC
CASSVASYEQYF
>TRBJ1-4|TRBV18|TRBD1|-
TGTGCCAGCTCACTGGACAGGGGGCCTAATGAAAAACTGTTTTTT
CASSLDRGPNEKLFF
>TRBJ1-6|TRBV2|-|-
TGTGCCAGCAGAACAGGCGATAATTCACCCCTCCACTTT
CASRTGDNSPLHF